The T cell receptor beta chain described here comes from a study of metastatic and nonmetastatic thyroid tumors. On the study more broadly: Where malignant and benign thyroid patients were concerned, repertoires were compared across blood and tumor or nodule tissue. Findings and limits, study-wide: Malignant tumors reportedly showed significantly higher TCR beta diversity than benign nodules in both blood and tumor.

TCRdb re-clonotyped the PCR reads via MiXCR. The sample contains approximately 17,000 clones, roughly 26% of which appear only once. CDR3 length equals 13 residues. Between the trimmed V and J ends, which lost 6 bases and 7 bases, there was a span of 15 bases. Of note for this clone: Its target is unknown.

Before thyroid surgery, none of the patients had received any treatment. The chain joins TRBV12-3 or TRBV12-4 to TRBJ1-1, with D maybe TRBD1 (6 bases). Sequenced input: blood. This receptor was identified in a male donor with papillary thyroid cancer or a benign thyroid nodule (not recorded which). Some clones in this sample may be carry-over from other donors' samples. CDR3 in amino acids: CASRTGTFNEAFF. In DNA form, the CDR3 reads TGTGCCAGCAGGACCGGGACATTCAATGAAGCTTTCTTT.